A selection of T cell receptor beta chains follows, all from one sample in a study of blood T cell repertoires in COVID-19. Produced via immunoSEQ multiplex PCR; TCRdb's table is partial and in-frame only. The table lists 60,000 to 80,000 clones, around 88% of them singletons. Sequenced: peripheral blood. These receptors were taken from a man aged 60-69 years with acute or convalescent COVID-19. Both conserved end residues are part of each CDR3. Fields, in order: J gene, V gene, clone size, CDR3 length, D gene, CDR3 protein, CDR3 DNA. D genes are given only for firm matches. Only part of the rows carry a size: once, few, many, or a class if the clone is expanded.

>TRBJ2-2|TRBV6-5|NA|15|NA
CASSLTGAGTGELFF
TGTGCCAGCAGTTTAACCGGAGCGGGCACCGGGGAGCTGTTTTTT
>TRBJ2-2|TRBV7-6|NA|14|NA
CASSLAFFTGELFF
TGTGCCAGCAGCTTAGCGTTCTTCACCGGGGAGCTGTTTTTT
>TRBJ1-6|TRBV9|NA|18|NA
CASSVSPGRDDYNSPLHF
TGTGCCAGCAGCGTTTCTCCGGGCAGGGATGACTATAATTCACCCCTCCACTTT
>TRBJ2-1|TRBV3-1/TRBV3-2|NA|17|TRBD1
CASSRRSGTGTYNEQFF
TGTGCCAGCAGCCGTAGATCAGGGACAGGGACCTACAATGAGCAGTTCTTC
>TRBJ1-2|TRBV30|once|15|NA
CAWSSLRGGNYGYTF
TGTGCCTGGAGTTCCCTAAGGGGGGGTAACTATGGCTACACCTTC
>TRBJ1-2|TRBV24-1|NA|12|NA
CATSDLSDGYTF
TGTGCCACCAGTGATTTGTCCGATGGCTACACCTTC
>TRBJ1-4|TRBV24-1|NA|16|TRBD1
CATSDGGDSLNEKLFF
TGTGCCACCAGTGATGGTGGGGACAGTCTTAATGAAAAACTGTTTTTT
>TRBJ2-3|TRBV5-1|NA|18|TRBD2
CASSNRLAGGISTDTQYF
TGCGCCAGCAGCAACCGACTAGCGGGGGGGATAAGCACAGATACGCAGTATTTT
>TRBJ2-5|TRBV5-4|NA|14|TRBD1
CASSQGQGVGTQYF
TGTGCCAGCAGCCAGGGACAGGGCGTGGGGACCCAGTACTTC
>TRBJ2-3|TRBV5-1|NA|14|NA
CASSGRTGADTQYF
TGCGCCAGCAGCGGGAGGACCGGTGCAGATACGCAGTATTTT
>TRBJ1-1|TRBV19|NA|15|NA
CASKISGTQNTEAFF
TGTGCCAGTAAGATCTCAGGGACACAAAACACTGAAGCTTTCTTT
>TRBJ2-1|TRBV5-5|NA|17|NA
CASSLAYRERNSYEQFF
TGTGCCAGCAGCTTGGCCTACAGGGAGAGAAACTCATATGAGCAGTTCTTC
>TRBJ2-3|TRBV5-4|NA|13|NA
CASSGGHSDTQYF
TGTGCCAGCAGCGGCGGACACTCGGATACGCAGTATTTT
>TRBJ2-1|TRBV2|NA|14|TRBD2
CARGGREGYNEQFF
TGTGCCAGAGGCGGGCGGGAGGGATACAATGAGCAGTTCTTC
>TRBJ1-2|TRBV5-4|NA|13|TRBD1
CASSSTDRAGYTF
TGTGCCAGCAGCTCGACGGACAGGGCTGGCTACACCTTC
>TRBJ2-2|TRBV5-1|NA|16|NA
CASSFARDSNTGELFF
TGCGCCAGCAGCTTCGCGCGGGACAGCAACACCGGGGAGCTGTTTTTT
>TRBJ1-3|TRBV5-1|NA|17|TRBD1
CASSQNPQGAVGNTIYF
TGCGCCAGCAGTCAAAATCCACAGGGGGCTGTTGGAAACACCATATATTTT
>TRBJ1-3|TRBV7-8|once|19|TRBD1
CASNPGQGIPGGAGNTIYF
TGTGCCAGCAACCCGGGACAGGGAATCCCTGGGGGAGCTGGAAACACCATATATTTT